This TCR beta chain originates from a study of blood T cell repertoires in COVID-19 (dated by TCRdb to about 2020). Broadly, across the study: Samples covering the acute and convalescent phases of COVID-19 were provided by collaborators in the United States, Italy and Spain. Where available, HLA class I and class II types were taken from metadata supplied by the sample provider and were not determined by assay-based typing. A de-identified subject ID, COVID-19 status, age in years and sex were almost always included in the sample metadata. Subjects who had been exposed to COVID-19, were actively infected with it, or had recovered from it provided the deeply sampled blood TCRbeta repertoires that made up the dataset. The repertoires were made available in a free public database intended to serve as a resource for research on the immune response to SARS-CoV-2. The prospective study material was composed of cDNA or gDNA derived from T cells, B-cell-depleted T cells, or PBMCs. Samples came from the ongoing ImmuneRACE study (first 160 participants) plus 1,254 subjects from 6 global collaborators.

Collaborating institutions collected whole blood in K2EDTA tubes following their own protocols. For TCRbeta analysis, collaborators shipped samples as frozen whole blood, isolated PBMCs, or DNA extracted from either of those sample types. Worth noting for this clone: This clone's antigen is unknown. Base qualities were left out, and no much larger clone turns up one base away.

TCRbeta CDR3 regions were amplified from genomic DNA by means of the immunoSEQ Assay, a bias-controlled multiplex PCR. Under the source paper's analysis protocol: Nucleated cell counts per sample were estimated from amplification of reference gene primers within the assay. To quantify the absolute abundance of each unique TCRbeta CDR3 rearrangement, sequence reads were collapsed and filtered. For each sample, productive Simpson clonality was calculated as the square root of Simpson's diversity index over productive rearrangements. As stored in TCRdb, this immuneACCESS dataset retains in-frame rearrangements with V and J assigned. A fraction of the clones does not appear; measured against another copy, unresolved V genes explain less than half of the discrepancy, and the remainder lacks a known reason. For V, J and clone size, that table is used; D and trimming come from the DNA. The sample records approximately 60,000 clones, around four fifths of which are singletons. Around 6.6% of the sample is held by the ten biggest clonotypes.

Overall study results and their limits: Clinical and demographic metadata were provided uncurated, with the amount varying by source and participant.

Sequenced input: peripheral blood. The source is a human donor in a cohort sampled during active COVID-19.

This receptor carries the CDR3 CASSSGGAVQPQHF. The DNA sequence is given as TGTGCCAGCAGCTCCGGGGGGGCGGTTCAGCCCCAGCATTTT. This sequence uses TRBV9 and TRBJ1-5; TRBD1 might be the D gene, on 6 matching bases. The germline ends are 14 bases apart after V is trimmed by 4 bases and J by 6 bases. For CDR1 and CDR2, the germline V gene lists SGDLS and YYNGEE. Spanning cysteine to phenylalanine, the CDR3 consists of 14 amino acids. The only DNA kept is the CDR3, 42 bases in frame from the first base.